Reported below is one T cell receptor beta chain. Its antigen is unidentified. This entry belongs to a study of cytomegalovirus exposure and HLA in healthy donors. Findings and limits, study-wide: Most of the TCR beta V segments (in an earlier analysis) were productive either about 87% or about 30% of the time.

The PCR made use of 60 Vbeta and 13 Jbeta primers. TCRdb's table, derived via immunoSEQ multiplex PCR, lists solely in-frame clones and lacks some. The sample lists under 200,000 clones, about 78% occurring once. The sequencing input was PBMCs. The sequence derives from a man aged 40-49 years in good health and CMV-seronegative.

In nucleotides, the CDR3 is TGCGCCAGCAGCCAAGATTTGGGCGGGAGATCATACGAGCAGTACTTC. It is translated as CASSQDLGGRSYEQYF. V usage is TRBV4-3 and J usage is TRBJ2-7; 7 bases fit TRBD2. Trimming took 0 bases from V and 4 from J; bases not matched to a gene: 9. In germline, CDR1 is LGHNA, CDR2 YSLEER. CDR3 length: 16 residues.